Presented here are 15 T cell receptor beta chains from one specimen sequenced in a study of lymphopenia after photon versus proton radiotherapy. Using immunoSEQ multiplex PCR, the repertoire was profiled, and TCRdb retains in-frame clones only, with some absent. The table includes some 170,000 clones, around 85% detected once. Sequences were derived from peripheral blood, sampled from a patient treated with photon-based radiotherapy. The receptors were gathered from a man aged 45 to 65 with gastric cancer.

CDR3 coding DNA: TGTGCCAGCAGTGTCCGGGACGGATTTAATGAAAAACTGTTTTTT. Translated, it gives CASSVRDGFNEKLFF. The chain carries TRBV25-1 and TRBJ1-4; TRBD1 is a possible D gene (5 bases). The CDR3 runs 15 residues. Germline CDR1 is MGHDK and CDR2 is SYGVNS. Trimming left V 4 bases short and J 4 bases short, with 13 bases between.

The V call is TRBV5-4, the J call TRBJ2-3, with TRBD2 matching 9 bases. CDR3 length equals 14 residues. Germline assignment: CDR1 SGHNT and CDR2 YYREEE (reference sequence). The V gene end was trimmed by 4 bases and the J gene end by 3 bases; junction bases not matched to a gene: 3. CDR3 amino acids: CASSSSGRTDTQYF. Here the CDR3 DNA reads TGTGCCAGCAGCAGTAGCGGGAGAACAGATACGCAGTATTTT.

The V gene is TRBV10-1, the J gene TRBJ2-5; D possibly uses TRBD1 or TRBD2 (5 bases each). Germline assignment: CDR1 WNHNN and CDR2 SYGVQD (reference sequence). V gave up 7 bases and J gave up 5 bases, with 20 bases separating them. The CDR3 covers 15 residues. The CDR3 DNA reads TGCGCCAGCATGATGGGACCCTCGAACCCCGAGACCCAGTACTTC. Translated, it gives CASMMGPSNPETQYF.

The chain carries TRBV18 and TRBJ1-2, with D perhaps TRBD1 (5 bases). The CDR3 is made up of 15 amino acids. Germline values: CDR1 KGHSH, CDR2 LQKENI. V was pared by 4 bases and J by 4 bases, with 16 bases between. The CDR3 region has the DNA TGTGCCAGCTCACGTGGGACGCTACTATCCTATGGCTACACCTTC. Translation: CASSRGTLLSYGYTF. Together with reference TRBV18 and TRBJ1-2, the CDR3 gives the full variable domain: NAGVMQNPRHLVRRRGQEARLRCSPMKGHSHVYWYRQLPEEGLKFMVYLQKENIIDESGMPKERFSAEFPKEGPSILRIQQVVRGDSAAYFCASSRGTLLSYGYTFGSGTRLTVV.

Details on this clone: This same CDR3 is encoded by further DNA sequences in the sample. The genes are TRBV5-1 and TRBJ2-5; TRBD2 might be the D (5 bases). The germline CDR1 and CDR2 sequences are SGHRS and YFSETQ. The V end lost 3 bases, the J end lost 1 base, and 10 bases lay between the germline ends. The CDR3 runs 14 residues. CDR3 in DNA: TGCGCCAGCAGCTCGGGGAGCAGCCAAGAGACCCAGTACTTC. It translates to CASSSGSSQETQYF.

This chain uses TRBV7-9 with TRBJ1-2, with TRBD1 as a possible D gene (6 bases). V was clipped by 0 bases and J by 4 bases, with 12 bases between them. CDR1 SEHNR and CDR2 FQNEAQ come from the germline V gene (reference sequence). The CDR3 is 15 amino acids. The CDR3 sequence is CASSLASGVGYGYTF. CDR3 nucleotides: TGTGCCAGCAGCTTAGCGTCAGGGGTCGGCTATGGCTACACCTTC.

V usage is TRBV7-9 and J usage is TRBJ2-1, with D perhaps TRBD2 (6 bases). Between the trimmed V and J ends, which lost 3 bases and 6 bases, there was a span of 15 bases. Germline V gene sequence: CDR1 SEHNR, CDR2 FQNEAQ (reference sequence). This CDR3 comprises 15 residues. The DNA for the CDR3 is TGTGCCAGCAGCTTTTTGGCGGGGTCAGGCAATGAGCAGTTCTTC. It codes for CASSFLAGSGNEQFF.

V usage is TRBV29-1 and J usage is TRBJ2-5; 7 bases fit TRBD2. CDR1 is SQVTM, CDR2 ANQGSEA, per germline. V was clipped by 4 bases and J by 3 bases; unmatched bases: 8. CDR3 size: 14 residues. The CDR3: CSVVQGGPKETQYF. In DNA form, the CDR3 reads TGCAGCGTTGTGCAGGGAGGGCCGAAAGAGACCCAGTACTTC.

The chain employs TRBV19 and TRBJ2-7; 9 bases are a match to TRBD2. V was pared by 1 base and J by 3 bases, with 4 bases of the junction left unmatched. Looked up from germline, CDR1 is LNHDA and CDR2 is SQIVND (reference sequence). This CDR3 contains 15 residues. This chain's CDR3 is CASSIGLAGIYEQYF. Written as DNA, the CDR3 is TGTGCCAGTAGTATAGGGCTAGCGGGGATCTACGAGCAGTACTTC.

V and J are TRBV5-6 and TRBJ2-1; 7 nucleotides align to TRBD1. The CDR3 consists of 17 residues. Germline CDR1 SGHDT, CDR2 YYEEEE. V dropped 0 bases and J dropped 7; count of bases not matched to a gene: 13. The CDR3 DNA is TGTGCCAGCAGCTTGGGATTGGGCTGGCAGGGGGAAAATGAGCAGTTCTTC. It yields the protein CASSLGLGWQGENEQFF.

The V call is TRBV25-1, the J call TRBJ2-3; 8 bases line up with TRBD2. Trimming at V came to 1 base and at J to 3 bases, leaving 3 bases not matched to a gene. CDR1 is MGHDK and CDR2 is SYGVNS in the germline V gene. This CDR3 comprises 15 residues. The CDR3 DNA is TGTGCCAGCAGTGAATTTCTAGCGGGTACAGATACGCAGTATTTT. Its translation: CASSEFLAGTDTQYF.

The chain joins TRBV7-2 to TRBJ2-1; TRBD2 matches at 7 bases. With 5 bases clipped from V and 5 bases from J, the junction kept 6 bases outside the gene matches. The CDR3 runs to 14 residues. Germline lookup yields CDR1 SGHTA and CDR2 FQGNSA. The CDR3 DNA is TGTGCCAGCAGCCGTATTCGGGGGGACAATGAGCAGTTCTTC. Amino acid sequence: CASSRIRGDNEQFF.

The J gene is TRBJ2-3, the V gene TRBV5-1; 10 positions match TRBD1. The CDR3 covers 15 residues. CDR1 and CDR2 from the germline V gene are SGHRS and YFSETQ. The J segment lost 4 bases and the V segment lost 2 bases, leaving 4 bases of the junction unmatched. CDR3 nucleotide sequence: TGCGCCAGCAGCTTAGGGACAGGGGCGGCAGATACGCAGTATTTT. It yields the protein CASSLGTGAADTQYF. Drawing the rest from reference TRBV5-1 and TRBJ2-3, the complete variable domain is KAGVTQTPRYLIKTRGQQVTLSCSPISGHRSVSWYQQTPGQGLQFLFEYFSETQRNKGNFPGRFSGRQFSNSRSEMNVSTLELGDSALYLCASSLGTGAADTQYFGPGTRLTVL.

The V and J genes are TRBV15 and TRBJ1-3; 7 bases map to TRBD1. With V trimmed by 5 bases and J by 0 bases, 7 bases remained unmatched. There are 16 residues in the CDR3. Per germline, CDR1 LNHNV and CDR2 YYDKDF (reference sequence). The CDR3 DNA reads TGTGCCACCAGCGGGGCAGGGGGGAGCTCTGGAAACACCATATATTTT. Translated, it gives CATSGAGGSSGNTIYF.

V gene TRBV12-2 combines with J gene TRBJ1-2. TRBV12-2 is a pseudogene locus. This CDR3 is built from 20 residues. CDR3 region: CASRLAPEGVSGRGIWCYTF. CDR3 nucleotides: TGTGCAAGTCGCTTAGCACCCGAGGGGGTATCCGGGAGAGGCATATGGTGCTACACCTTC.